This is a list of T cell receptor beta chains from one sample in a study of blood T cell repertoires in COVID-19. Produced via immunoSEQ multiplex PCR; TCRdb's table is partial and in-frame only. The sample yields 60,000 to 75,000 clones, roughly 85% seen once. The sequenced material came from peripheral blood. These receptors were taken from a man under 40 with acute or convalescent COVID-19. The CDR3 runs from the conserved cysteine through the conserved F or W. The D gene is left open where the match is weak. Where a row states a size, it is once, few, many or the class of an expanded clone; other rows omit it.

D: -
J: TRBJ1-1
size: -
V: TRBV24-1
DNA: TGTGCCACCAGGGATACAGGGCCGACAGCTTTCTTT
CDR3: CATRDTGPTAFF

D: -
J: TRBJ2-3
size: -
V: TRBV6-5
DNA: TGTGCCAGCAGGGTAGCGAGCACAGATACGCAGTATTTT
CDR3: CASRVASTDTQYF

D: -
J: TRBJ1-5
size: -
V: TRBV5-6
DNA: TGTGCCAGCAGCAGATACGCCAGGGCGGACAATCAGCCCCAGCATTTT
CDR3: CASSRYARADNQPQHF

D: -
J: TRBJ1-2
size: -
V: TRBV11-3
DNA: TGTGCCAGCAGCCCGACCGACCGGGTTTCCCTTAACTATGGCTACACCTTC
CDR3: CASSPTDRVSLNYGYTF

D: TRBD1
J: TRBJ1-4
size: -
V: TRBV2
DNA: TGTGCCAGCAGTACCCCGGGACAGGTTTCTAATGAAAAACTGTTTTTT
CDR3: CASSTPGQVSNEKLFF

D: TRBD1
J: TRBJ2-3
size: -
V: TRBV11-2
DNA: TGTGCCAGCAGCTCGGGGGACAGGGTTGTGCCAGATACGCAGTATTTT
CDR3: CASSSGDRVVPDTQYF

D: -
J: TRBJ1-2
size: -
V: TRBV6-5
DNA: TGTGCCAGCAGCCTGGAGACAGAGCTTAACTATGGCTACACCTTC
CDR3: CASSLETELNYGYTF

D: TRBD1
J: TRBJ1-1
size: once
V: TRBV2
DNA: TGTGCCAGCAGTGAACAGGGGGTTGATGTCACTGAAGCTTTCTTT
CDR3: CASSEQGVDVTEAFF

D: -
J: TRBJ2-3
size: -
V: TRBV6-6
DNA: TGTGCCAGCAGTTACCAGACTGATACGCAGTATTTT
CDR3: CASSYQTDTQYF

D: TRBD2
J: TRBJ2-7
size: -
V: TRBV3-1/TRBV3-2
DNA: TGTGCCAGCAGCCAAGATCGGGGGGGCGCGGGGGAGCAGTACTTC
CDR3: CASSQDRGGAGEQYF

D: TRBD1
J: TRBJ1-4
size: -
V: TRBV7-9
DNA: TGTGCCAGCAGCTCCGGTTGGCCAGGGGGGGAAAAACTGTTTTTT
CDR3: CASSSGWPGGEKLFF

D: TRBD1
J: TRBJ1-6
size: -
V: TRBV19
DNA: TGTGCCAGTAGTACCGGGACAGGAGCGGGTTCACCCCTCCACTTT
CDR3: CASSTGTGAGSPLHF

D: -
J: TRBJ2-3
size: -
V: TRBV6-1
DNA: TGTGCCAGCAGTGAAGGGGGCCGGGGCACAGATACGCAGTATTTT
CDR3: CASSEGGRGTDTQYF

D: TRBD2
J: TRBJ2-7
size: -
V: TRBV27
DNA: TGTGCCAGCAGTCACACGGGAGGGCCGGATGAGCAGTACTTC
CDR3: CASSHTGGPDEQYF

D: -
J: TRBJ1-1
size: -
V: TRBV5-1
DNA: TGCGCCAGCATGCTTCGGGGAGGGACTGAAGCTTTCTTT
CDR3: CASMLRGGTEAFF

D: -
J: TRBJ1-2
size: -
V: TRBV28
DNA: TGTGCCAGCAGTTTGGTGACAGCATCCTATGGCTACACCTTC
CDR3: CASSLVTASYGYTF

D: -
J: TRBJ1-1
size: -
V: TRBV7-9
DNA: TGTGCCAGCAGCTTAGCTGGCAGGCAGGCTTTCTTT
CDR3: CASSLAGRQAFF

D: -
J: TRBJ2-1
size: once
V: TRBV2
DNA: TGTGCCAGCAGTGATAACAATGAGCAGTTCTTC
CDR3: CASSDNNEQFF

D: -
J: TRBJ1-1
size: -
V: TRBV5-1
DNA: TGCGCCAGCAGTTCCGGACAGATGAACACTGAAGCTTTCTTT
CDR3: CASSSGQMNTEAFF

D: -
J: TRBJ2-3
size: -
V: TRBV12-5
DNA: TGTGCTAGTGGTCCCGGACTCCCCCCCACAGATACGCAGTATTTT
CDR3: CASGPGLPPTDTQYF

D: -
J: TRBJ1-2
size: -
V: TRBV10-3
DNA: TGTGCCATCAGTGAGTCATCCGCTAACTATGGCTACACCTTC
CDR3: CAISESSANYGYTF

D: TRBD1
J: TRBJ1-1
size: -
V: TRBV6-5
DNA: TGTGCCAGCAGGTCACCAGGGGGCTACACTGAAGCTTTCTTT
CDR3: CASRSPGGYTEAFF

D: -
J: TRBJ2-5
size: -
V: TRBV6-6
DNA: TGTGCCAGCAGTCCCGCCCGCCAGGGAGGAGAGACCCAGTACTTC
CDR3: CASSPARQGGETQYF

D: -
J: TRBJ1-4
size: once
V: TRBV5-3
DNA: TGTGCCAGAAGCTCCTTAGGGGCAGGTTTTAATGAAAAACTGTTTTTT
CDR3: CARSSLGAGFNEKLFF

D: TRBD1
J: TRBJ1-5
size: -
V: TRBV7-8
DNA: TGTGCCAGCAGCTATTCAGGGGGCGCCGATCCTTACAATCAGCCCCAGCATTTT
CDR3: CASSYSGGADPYNQPQHF

D: TRBD1
J: TRBJ1-3
size: -
V: TRBV5-1
DNA: TGCGCCAGCAGCTTTGGCCCTTCCGGGACAGTCTCTGGAAACACCATATATTTT
CDR3: CASSFGPSGTVSGNTIYF

D: -
J: TRBJ1-5
size: -
V: TRBV6-5
DNA: TGTGCCAGCACCTCGAGGAACGGCGGGCAGCCCCAGCATTTT
CDR3: CASTSRNGGQPQHF

D: -
J: TRBJ1-4
size: -
V: TRBV30
DNA: TGTGCCTGGAGTGTAAGGAGGACGGAGGAAAAACTGTTTTTT
CDR3: CAWSVRRTEEKLFF

D: -
J: TRBJ2-7
size: -
V: TRBV12-3/TRBV12-4
DNA: TGTGCCAGCAGTTCCCCACGGTGGTACGAGCAGTACTTC
CDR3: CASSSPRWYEQYF

D: TRBD2
J: TRBJ2-7
size: -
V: TRBV6-2/TRBV6-3
DNA: TGTGCCAGCAGTTACTCTGCGGGAGGGGGCTACGAGCAGTACTTC
CDR3: CASSYSAGGGYEQYF

D: -
J: TRBJ2-3
size: -
V: TRBV11-2
DNA: TGTGCCAGCAGCTCACTAGGCACAGATACGCAGTATTTT
CDR3: CASSSLGTDTQYF

D: -
J: TRBJ1-2
size: -
V: TRBV28
DNA: TGTGCCAGCAGTTTATGGGGGGAGGTCTATGGCTACACCTTC
CDR3: CASSLWGEVYGYTF

D: -
J: TRBJ1-1
size: -
V: TRBV10-1
DNA: TGCGCCAGCAGCCGGGGATCTTCACCTGAAGCTTTCTTT
CDR3: CASSRGSSPEAFF

D: -
J: TRBJ1-2
size: -
V: TRBV19
DNA: TGTGCCAGTAGGGGAAACCAGGGTTTTAGCGGCTACACCTTC
CDR3: CASRGNQGFSGYTF

D: -
J: TRBJ2-1
size: -
V: TRBV18
DNA: TGTGCCAGCTCACCAACCCTGCTGCGGCGCTCCTACAATGAGCAGTTCTTC
CDR3: CASSPTLLRRSYNEQFF

D: -
J: TRBJ1-4
size: -
V: TRBV5-1
DNA: TGCGCCAGCAGCTTGGAACCCCGGAGGGAAAAACTGTTTTTT
CDR3: CASSLEPRREKLFF

D: -
J: TRBJ1-1
size: -
V: TRBV25-1
DNA: TGTTGGGCGGGAATCGGCACTGAAGCTTTCTTT
CDR3: CWAGIGTEAFF

D: -
J: TRBJ1-1
size: -
V: TRBV7-2
DNA: TGTGCCAGCAGCTTATCCAGGAACACTGAAGCTTTCTTT
CDR3: CASSLSRNTEAFF

D: TRBD1
J: TRBJ1-2
size: -
V: TRBV11-2
DNA: TGTGCCAGCAGCCCCCGGACAGGCACTAACTATGGCTACACCTTC
CDR3: CASSPRTGTNYGYTF

D: -
J: TRBJ1-6
size: -
V: TRBV30
DNA: TGTGCCTGGAGTGACGCGGGGGCTCTTTCAGGACTCCACTTT
CDR3: CAWSDAGALSGLHF

D: -
J: TRBJ1-6
size: -
V: TRBV5-1
DNA: TGCGCCAGCAGCCTCGGGATCCCTGAGAGTGGCTCACCCCTCCACTTT
CDR3: CASSLGIPESGSPLHF

D: TRBD1
J: TRBJ1-1
size: -
V: TRBV9
DNA: TGTGCCAGCGCAAAGGGACAGTCTAACACTGAAGCTTTCTTT
CDR3: CASAKGQSNTEAFF

D: -
J: TRBJ1-3
size: -
V: TRBV11-2
DNA: TGTGCCAGCAGCTTGACCCTTTACAGGACCCCCTCTGGAAACACCATATATTTT
CDR3: CASSLTLYRTPSGNTIYF

D: TRBD1
J: TRBJ2-5
size: -
V: TRBV29-1
DNA: TGCAGCGTTGGACAGGGGTCTGGGGAGACCCAGTACTTC
CDR3: CSVGQGSGETQYF

D: TRBD1
J: TRBJ2-7
size: -
V: TRBV30
DNA: TGTGCCTCTCCGGGACAGGGCTACGAGCAGTACTTC
CDR3: CASPGQGYEQYF

D: -
J: TRBJ1-6
size: once
V: TRBV11-2
DNA: TGTGCCAGCAGCTTTAAGGGGTTTGCTAATTCACCCCTCCACTTT
CDR3: CASSFKGFANSPLHF

D: -
J: TRBJ1-1
size: -
V: TRBV6-6
DNA: TGTGCCAGCAGTTACGAGGGAAACACTGAAGCTTTCTTT
CDR3: CASSYEGNTEAFF

D: TRBD1
J: TRBJ1-1
size: -
V: TRBV19
DNA: TGTGCCAGTAGTATCTCCCTCGGGACAGGGAACACTGAAGCTTTCTTT
CDR3: CASSISLGTGNTEAFF

D: -
J: TRBJ2-7
size: -
V: TRBV14
DNA: TGTGCCAGCAGCTTAGCGGACTCCTACGAGCAGTACTTC
CDR3: CASSLADSYEQYF

D: -
J: TRBJ2-3
size: -
V: TRBV5-4
DNA: TGTGCCAGCAGCCGGATTGGGGCCTCTACCACAGATACGCAGTATTTT
CDR3: CASSRIGASTTDTQYF

D: TRBD2
J: TRBJ2-1
size: -
V: TRBV5-1
DNA: TGCGCCAGCAGCCTACCCGGACTAGCGGGGAGGGATGAGCAGTTCTTC
CDR3: CASSLPGLAGRDEQFF

D: -
J: TRBJ1-2
size: -
V: TRBV28
DNA: TGCGGGGTAGAAGCCCCTTCTTCCGGCTACACCTTC
CDR3: CGVEAPSSGYTF

D: -
J: TRBJ2-3
size: -
V: TRBV6-2/TRBV6-3
DNA: TGTGCCAGCAGTAACCCCTCCGTAGATAGCACAGATACGCAGTATTTT
CDR3: CASSNPSVDSTDTQYF

D: -
J: TRBJ1-1
size: -
V: TRBV19
DNA: TGTGCCAGTAGCGCCCGGGAGGGGTTGAAAGCTTTCTTT
CDR3: CASSAREGLKAFF

D: -
J: TRBJ1-1
size: -
V: TRBV9
DNA: TGTGCCAGCAGCCCTTCGGGGAACACTGAAGCTTTCTTT
CDR3: CASSPSGNTEAFF

D: -
J: TRBJ2-4
size: -
V: TRBV6-6
DNA: TGTGCCAGCAGTCGTCAGGACTCCACCAAAAACATTCAGTACTTC
CDR3: CASSRQDSTKNIQYF